This TCR beta chain was identified during a study of shared clonotypes between healthy human individuals (dated by TCRdb to about 2020). Describing the broader study: A few men and a couple of women, aged 18 to 49 years, made up the cohort. For each donor, CD4 naive and CD4 memory were each given three plates, CD8 naive was given two plates, and CD8 memory was given one plate. To estimate repertoire size and how much clonotype sharing occurs between individuals, the study deeply sequenced the blood TCR repertoires of five healthy adults. Different laboratories and diverse techniques were used to prepare libraries and sequence TCR repertoires, to increase sequencing depth and limit assay-specific biases. Each donor's leukapheresis produced roughly between roughly 0.85 and 10 billion PBMCs.

TCR CDR3 regions were amplified from genomic DNA by multiplex PCR using the deep immunoSEQ assay. For each cell subset, the extracted genomic DNA was distributed evenly across all wells of several immunoSEQ 96-well plates, and each plate served as one replicate. For sorted subsets, roughly 200 ng of genomic DNA, equivalent to about 30,000 T cell genomes, went into each replicate PCR. Purified libraries were measured with a Qubit 3.0 fluorometer, size-checked on a Bioanalyzer 2100, and measured again with the KAPA Library Quantification kit. Each immunoSEQ 96-well plate was sequenced on its own single-read 150-cycle Illumina NextSeq 550 flow cell. The published analysis was carried out like this. The immunoSEQ output contained only junctional sequences without quality scores, so filtering could not match that applied to full-length reads. To assign V/J genes and CDR3, sequences were annotated using PyIR, a Python wrapper for IgBLAST v1.9, with IMGT germline references. Reads with weak V/J assignments (E-value above 1e-6), missing CDR3, stop codons, out-of-frame junctions, or ambiguous translated residues were removed. V3J clonotypes were defined by identical inferred V gene, J gene, and CDR3 amino acid sequence. The percentage overlap between two repertoires was calculated by dividing the number of shared unique clonotypes by the size of the smaller repertoire. Three approaches were used to assess repertoire richness: RTK rarefaction, the Chao1 estimator, and Recon v2.1 estimates of unobserved clonotypes. Generation probabilities were computed with OLGA for all TCRbeta clonotypes obtained by the gDNA method from several donors. TCRdb limited this immuneACCESS table to in-frame rearrangements with V and J called. A share of clones is missing; checked studies link under half to unresolved V genes, and the rest is unexplained. V and J calls plus clone size are reproduced from that table; the DNA served to infer D and trimming. This sample is represented by fewer than 3 million clones; around 93% of them were singletons. The ten largest clonotypes hold around 0.38% of the sample.

Donors were healthy HIV-negative adults with no recently reported acute infections or vaccinations. All donors were Caucasian adults living in Nashville, Tennessee, USA. CD4+ T cells were enriched through magnetic negative selection, after which naive cells were positively selected on CD45RA and the remaining negative fraction served as the memory subset. After blood collection by leukapheresis, PBMCs were isolated using Ficoll-Histopaque density gradient centrifugation and then cryopreserved in the vapor phase of liquid nitrogen. Purity and quantity of every magnetically sorted T cell population were checked by analytical flow cytometry. Genomic DNA was isolated from each sorted fraction and quantified by UV absorbance on a Nanodrop 2000c. The germline V gene (reference sequence) provides CDR1 SEHNR and CDR2 FQNEAQ. The CDR3 sequence holds 14 residues, the cysteine and phenylalanine included. Left in the record is the CDR3 DNA by itself, 42 bases read in frame from the first base. Trimming at the junction amounts to 5 bases on V and 1 base on J, and the germline ends lie 11 bases apart.

Results and caveats for the whole study, not just this receptor: Sampling was limited to blood, and TCR repertoires in tissue likely differ from TCR repertoires in blood. Estimated clonotype richness was generally larger for naive than for memory subsets. Compared with non-shared clonotypes, clonotypes shared by all four sorted-subset donors had higher generation probabilities. Rarefaction of sorted-subset datasets indicated incomplete sequencing despite the large sequencing depth. The small number of donors limited the genetic and exposure-history diversity represented. Across a few donors, 4.5% to 6.5% of naive CD4, approximately 3.5% of naive CD8, roughly 2.2% of memory CD4, and over 0.35% of memory CD8 clonotypes were shared. Pairwise subsampling indicated that sequencing depth was expected to affect the degree of clonotype sharing among donors.

A note on this clone: Its cognate antigen has yet to be identified. Base qualities are missing; no much larger clone stands one base away.

The chain was built from TRBV7-9 and TRBJ1-2, with the D gene call left open. Sequenced input: naive CD4+ T cells from PBMCs. This specimen's cell subset or site label, interpreted: CD45RA+ positively selected. The sequence was obtained from a man between 18 and 29 years old in good health. Some clones in this sample may be carry-over from other donors' samples. The DNA is TGTGCCAGCAGCCCCCGCCGGGGTAACTATGGCTACACCTTC. Its product reads: CASSPRRGNYGYTF.